The 30 T cell receptor beta chains presented below share a single source sample, sequenced in a study of shared clonotypes between healthy human individuals. Generated by immunoSEQ multiplex PCR, the TCRdb table keeps only in-frame clones and is missing some. Among roughly 320,000 clones, around 90% were seen once, and the ten largest hold roughly 17%. The sequenced material came from memory CD8+ T cells sorted from blood. Subset here: CD45RO+ cells pooled with CCR7-negative TemRA cells. These receptors originate from a man younger than 35 in good health.

This chain joins TRBV7-9 and TRBJ2-1, with a possible D match to TRBD2 (5 bases). The CDR3 runs 13 residues. The germline V gene has CDR1 SEHNR and CDR2 FQNEAQ (reference sequence). The V gene lost 10 bases and the J gene lost 8 bases, with 18 bases spanning the gap. The CDR3 DNA reads TGTGCCAATTCCCGAGGGTGGATGGATGAGCAGTTCTTC. Translation: CANSRGWMDEQFF.

The chain is built from TRBV5-1 and TRBJ2-3, with D possibly TRBD2 on 6 matching bases. The CDR3 runs to 15 residues. Germline V gene data show CDR1 as SGHRS and CDR2 as YFSETQ. V was trimmed by 2 bases and J by 2 bases, leaving 12 bases between them. Written as DNA, the CDR3 is TGCGCCAGCAGCTTTAACGGGGGAATCACAGATACGCAGTATTTT. Its translation: CASSFNGGITDTQYF.

As for this clone: A junction end diverges from the germline sequence, so it may reflect a read error. This chain uses TRBV7-7 with TRBJ1-5, with no clear D. CDR3 length: 13 residues. The germline V gene has CDR1 SSHAT and CDR2 FNYEAQ (reference sequence). CDR3 coding DNA: TGTGCTAGCAGCTGGATCAGAAATCAGCCCCAGCATTTT. Translating it yields CASSWIRNQPQHF.

The chain uses TRBV29-1 and TRBJ2-7; D may match TRBD1 or TRBD2 (5 bases each). Trimming removed 4 bases at V and 3 bases at J, with 13 bases between. The CDR3 consists of 13 residues. Germline loops: CDR1 SQVTM, CDR2 ANQGSEA. The CDR3 bases are TGCAGCGTTGTTGAGGGGTCCTACTACGAGCAGTACTTC. Encoded protein: CSVVEGSYYEQYF.

CDR3 loop: CASSLEGAKNIQYF. The CDR3 region has the DNA TGCGCCAGCAGCTTGGAGGGAGCCAAAAACATTCAGTACTTC. J is TRBJ2-4 and V is TRBV5-1, with D hard to call. CDR1 and CDR2 (germline): SGHRS, YFSETQ. V lost 0 bases and J 0 bases, leaving 4 bases between the germline ends. CDR3 length: 14 residues.

The chain combines TRBV5-6 with TRBJ1-1; no clear D gene. Trimming took 4 bases from V and 1 from J, leaving 11 bases between them. There are 14 residues in the CDR3. Germline V gene lookup returns CDR1 SGHDT and CDR2 YYEEEE. This chain's CDR3 is CASSLRSSNTEAFF. The CDR3 coding sequence is TGTGCCAGCAGCCTTAGGTCGTCGAACACTGAAGCTTTCTTT.

J is TRBJ2-1 and V is TRBV30; D remains ambiguous. The ends were cut back, 5 bases at V and 6 bases at J, with 2 bases in the middle. Germline-derived CDR1 and CDR2 are GTSNPN and SVGIG (reference sequence). There are 9 residues in the CDR3. CDR3 residues: CAWCNEQFF. The CDR3 DNA is TGTGCCTGGTGCAATGAGCAGTTCTTC.

Written as DNA, the CDR3 is TGTGCCAGCAGCTCTTACCGGGATTTCCTCTACGAGCAGTACTTC. Translation: CASSSYRDFLYEQYF. The genes are TRBV7-9 and TRBJ2-7; possibly TRBD2 for D (5 bases). CDR3 length: 15 amino acids. V was pared by 4 bases and J by 3 bases, with 16 bases between. Germline values: CDR1 SEHNR, CDR2 FQNEAQ (reference sequence).

The chain combines TRBV5-6 with TRBJ1-2, with D unresolved. Germline loops: CDR1 SGHDT, CDR2 YYEEEE. The CDR3 has 13 amino acids. V shed 4 bases and J shed 5 bases, with 12 bases lying between them. The CDR3 DNA is TGTGCCAGCAGCCCTCCCGCGAAGTATGGCTACACCTTC. It specifies CASSPPAKYGYTF.

In nucleotides, the CDR3 is TGTGCCAGCAGCCTAGAGGTGGCTACAGATACGCAGTATTTT. As protein: CASSLEVATDTQYF. The chain has TRBV9 and TRBJ2-3; D remains unclear. Germline CDR1 SGDLS, CDR2 YYNGEE. The ends were cut back, 4 bases at V and 3 bases at J, with 12 bases in the middle. The CDR3 is made up of 14 amino acids. The full variable domain, completed using reference TRBV9 and TRBJ2-3, is DSGVTQTPKHLITATGQRVTLRCSPRSGDLSVYWYQQSLDQGLQFLIQYYNGEERAKGNILERFSAQQFPDLHSELNLSSLELGDSALYFCASSLEVATDTQYFGPGTRLTVL.

The chain links TRBV5-1 to TRBJ2-5; 12 positions agree with TRBD2. The CDR3 sequence is 17 residues long. The germline CDR1 and CDR2 sequences are SGHRS and YFSETQ. J was trimmed by 4 bases and V by 4 bases; bases with no gene match: 11. DNA of the CDR3: TGCGCCAGCAGCCCACTAGCGGGGGGCGCGAGAGGAGAGACCCAGTACTTC. Residues: CASSPLAGGARGETQYF.

This clone was seen many times. V usage is TRBV6-6 and J usage is TRBJ2-4; TRBD2 matches 7 bases. The CDR3 sequence is 14 residues long. Germline assignment: CDR1 MNHNY and CDR2 SVGAGI (reference sequence). The CDR3 bases are TGTGCTATCGGACTAGACGGGGCCAAAAACATTCAGTACTTC. Protein sequence: CAIGLDGAKNIQYF.

V is TRBV9 and J is TRBJ2-7; D assignment may be TRBD1 or TRBD2 (5 bases each). CDR3 length: 17 amino acids. Germline V gene sequence: CDR1 SGDLS, CDR2 YYNGEE. The V end lost 2 bases, the J end lost 3 bases, and 21 bases lay between the germline ends. For the CDR3, the DNA is TGTGCCAGCAGCGTCCGAGGGGAGATAAAAGGTCACTACGAGCAGTACTTC. It yields the protein CASSVRGEIKGHYEQYF.

The chain uses TRBV6-1 and TRBJ2-1; D might be TRBD1 (6 bases). Trimming pared 5 bases from V and 3 bases from J, leaving 8 bases between. The length of the CDR3 is 13 residues. Germline lookup yields CDR1 MNHNS and CDR2 SASEGT. The CDR3 reads CASSRDNYNEQFF. The CDR3 coding sequence is TGTGCCAGCAGTCGGGACAACTACAATGAGCAGTTCTTC.

CDR3 DNA: TGTGCCAGCAGTGTGGGGGTCCGCCATTCCGCTCCGTTCTTC. Its protein is CASSVGVRHSAPFF. This chain uses TRBV25-1 with TRBJ2-1, with D possibly being TRBD1 or TRBD2 (5 bases each). V dropped 4 bases and J dropped 15 bases, with 22 bases sitting between them. CDR3 length equals 14 residues. Germline values: CDR1 MGHDK, CDR2 SYGVNS.

This clone was picked up one time. The rearrangement uses TRBV5-6 and TRBJ2-1; 15 positions agree with TRBD2. Germline V lookup: CDR1 SGHDT, CDR2 YYEEEE. The CDR3 sequence is 15 residues long. V lost 4 bases to trimming and J lost 14 bases; unmatched junction nucleotides: 10. CDR3 residues: CASSQAGLAGGPEFF. DNA for the CDR3: TGTGCCAGCAGCCAAGCCGGACTAGCGGGAGGGCCGGAGTTCTTC.

Here the CDR3 reads CASSFGTNSYEQYF. DNA of the CDR3: TGTGCCAGCAGCTTCGGGACAAACTCCTACGAGCAGTACTTC. The chain has TRBV11-2 and TRBJ2-7, with D tentatively TRBD1 (6 bases). The CDR3 has 14 amino acids. V lost 3 bases, J lost 0 bases, and 9 bases lay in between. CDR1 SGHAT and CDR2 FQNNGV come from the germline V gene.

This chain connects TRBV5-1 to TRBJ1-1, with unresolved D. The CDR3 extends over 12 amino acids. The ends were cut back, 3 bases at V and 6 bases at J, with 9 bases in the middle. Germline loops: CDR1 SGHRS, CDR2 YFSETQ. The CDR3 region is CASSSPTAEAFF. The CDR3, as DNA: TGCGCCAGCAGCTCTCCAACGGCTGAAGCTTTCTTT. Based on the CDR3 plus reference TRBV5-1 and TRBJ1-1, the full variable domain is KAGVTQTPRYLIKTRGQQVTLSCSPISGHRSVSWYQQTPGQGLQFLFEYFSETQRNKGNFPGRFSGRQFSNSRSEMNVSTLELGDSALYLCASSSPTAEAFFGQGTRLTVV.

The chain has TRBV4-3 and TRBJ1-3; no clear D gene. V lost 0 bases and J 0 bases, leaving 9 bases between the germline ends. Germline CDR1 is LGHNA and CDR2 is YSLEER. This CDR3 has 16 residues. CDR3 nucleotides: TGCGCCAGCAGCCAAGATGGGTTCTCCTCTGGAAACACCATATATTTT. Protein product: CASSQDGFSSGNTIYF.

Concerning this clone itself: The junction does not match germline at one end; this may be a read error. This rearrangement joins TRBV7-7 to TRBJ2-7, with 10 nucleotides matching TRBD2. From germline, CDR1 is SSHAT and CDR2 FNYEAQ (reference sequence). This CDR3 has 15 residues. CDR3 in amino acids: CASSGRTSGSYEQYF. The DNA for the CDR3 is TGTGCTAGCAGCGGACGGACTAGCGGCTCCTACGAGCAGTACTTC.

V usage is TRBV6-4 and J usage is TRBJ2-7, with D maybe TRBD1 (5 bases). CDR3 length equals 18 residues. V was shortened by 4 bases and J by 3 bases, with 25 bases between the two germline ends. CDR1 MRHNA and CDR2 SNTAGT come from the germline V gene. DNA for the CDR3: TGTGCCAGCAGTGCCGAAAGATGGGTGGGGCCACTCCTCTACGAGCAGTACTTC. It specifies CASSAERWVGPLLYEQYF.

In DNA, the CDR3 is TGTGCCAGCAGTTTATCGGTGGAAGCCCTATGGTATGGCTACACCTTC. Protein: CASSLSVEALWYGYTF. The rearrangement links TRBV27 to TRBJ1-2; D gene ambiguous. Germline assignment: CDR1 MNHEY and CDR2 SMNVEV (reference sequence). The CDR3 sequence is 16 residues long. Between the trimmed V and J ends, which lost 0 bases and 5 bases, there was a span of 16 bases.

This chain connects TRBV27 to TRBJ2-7; D is unclear. Trimming took off 5 bases at V and 3 bases at J, with 17 bases between the two ends. The CDR3 length is 15 residues. Per the germline V gene, CDR1 is MNHEY and CDR2 is SMNVEV (reference sequence). The CDR3 DNA is TGTGCCAGCAGTCCGGACGGCTCGGGCGGCTACGAGCAGTACTTC. Translating it yields CASSPDGSGGYEQYF.

The chain links TRBV18 to TRBJ2-7; D perhaps matches TRBD1 (6 bases). Germline V lookup: CDR1 KGHSH, CDR2 LQKENI. The CDR3 is 14 amino acids. V was trimmed by 6 bases and J by 6 bases, leaving 18 bases between them. The CDR3 DNA is TGTGCCAGCTCCCAGGGGAATTATGGTTCCGAGCAGTACTTC. Translation: CASSQGNYGSEQYF.

The genes are TRBV2 and TRBJ2-5, with D perhaps TRBD1 or TRBD2 (6 bases each). Per the germline V gene, CDR1 is SNHLY and CDR2 is FYNNEI. Trimming removed 8 bases at V and 4 bases at J, with 20 bases between. The CDR3 extends over 15 amino acids. This CDR3 is CASWDMAEGGETQYF. In DNA, the CDR3 is TGTGCCAGCTGGGATATGGCCGAGGGGGGAGAGACCCAGTACTTC.

This clone was seen only once. Within the sample, other DNA sequences also encode this same CDR3. This chain connects TRBV2 to TRBJ2-7, with 7 bases identical to TRBD1. The CDR3 has 12 residues. The germline CDR1 and CDR2 sequences are SNHLY and FYNNEI. The trim removed 6 bases at V and 4 bases at J, leaving 3 bases unmatched. CDR3 amino acids: CASSPGGYEQYF. CDR3 coding DNA: TGTGCCAGCAGCCCAGGGGGTTACGAGCAGTACTTC.

The chain carries TRBV5-8 and TRBJ1-2; D gene unclear. This CDR3 region has 13 residues. CDR1 and CDR2 from the germline V gene are SGHTS and YDEGEE. The V end was cut by 0 bases, the J end by 6 bases, with 9 bases between. CDR3 amino acids: CASSLEAVNGYTF. In DNA form, the CDR3 reads TGTGCCAGCAGCTTGGAGGCAGTTAATGGCTACACCTTC.

The V call is TRBV6-5, the J call TRBJ2-1; D is unclear. CDR1 and CDR2 (germline): MNHEY, SVGAGI. The CDR3 covers 15 residues. Trimming left V 7 bases short and J 0 bases short, with 13 bases between. CDR3 sequence reads: CASTFSSPSYNEQFF. The CDR3, as DNA: TGTGCCAGCACCTTCTCTTCCCCCTCCTACAATGAGCAGTTCTTC.

The chain links TRBV7-2 to TRBJ2-7; 7 bases line up with TRBD1. The germline V gene has CDR1 SGHTA and CDR2 FQGNSA. CDR3 length equals 14 residues. Trimming removed 3 bases from V and 2 bases from J; junction bases left unmatched: 4. The CDR3 protein is CASSLRTGAYEQYF. The CDR3 region has the DNA TGTGCCAGCAGCTTGCGGACAGGTGCCTACGAGCAGTACTTC.

The V and J genes are TRBV7-9 and TRBJ2-6, with D maybe TRBD1 (6 bases). The germline V gene has CDR1 SEHNR and CDR2 FQNEAQ (reference sequence). V was trimmed by 0 bases and J by 4 bases, leaving 19 bases between them. The CDR3 is made up of 19 amino acids. CDR3 nucleotides: TGTGCCAGCAGCTTAGCGCGAAGTGAGGGGGTGGCAGGGGCCAACGTCCTGACTTTC. Its protein is CASSLARSEGVAGANVLTF.